This T cell receptor (beta chain) was obtained from a study of blood T cell repertoires in COVID-19. Study-wide background: The United States, Italy and Spain provided the acute and convalescent COVID-19 samples. PBMCs, B-cell-depleted T cells, or T cells were the source of the cDNA or gDNA that made up the material.

In the original workflow: Estimation of nucleated cell counts was performed using reference gene primer amplification. TCRdb keeps only in-frame clones here, not all; method: immunoSEQ multiplex PCR. That table furnishes V, J and clone size, whereas the DNA furnished D and trimming. The table lists approximately 90,000 clones, more than 80% of them singletons, with about 19% in the top ten. J was trimmed by 5 bases and V by 4 bases; bases with no gene match: 7. The germline V gene encodes CDR1 SNHLY and CDR2 FYNNEI. The length of the CDR3 is 14 residues. V gene TRBV2 combines with J gene TRBJ1-2, with 7 bases aligning to TRBD1. Input material: peripheral blood. The receptor's source is a woman aged 80 or over with acute or convalescent COVID-19. CDR3 coding DNA: TGTGCCAGCAGTGGACAGGGCGCCAAATATGGCTACACCTTC. It is translated as CASSGQGAKYGYTF.